This entry lists 20 T cell receptor beta chains sequenced from one sample in a study of response to subunit inactivated influenza vaccine (dated by TCRdb to between 2018 and 2020). To prepare the library, RT-PCR was applied. The listed sequencing device is Illumina HiSeq 2500. TCRdb reprocessing: public reads trimmed at Q25 with fastp, clones called with MiXCR, in-frame beta chains kept. Entries are consolidated by CDR3 protein sequence, retaining the most common genes and DNA. The sample table records 650,000 or so distinct CDR3 sequences; around 15% of these occur just once. 7.6% of the sample comes from the top ten. The starting material was PBMCs from blood, obtained roughly 2 weeks before vaccination. The receptors here all came from a man between 45 and 60 years old who received an inactivated influenza vaccine. Donor details come from another sample of the same person, matched by shared clones.

This sequence joins TRBV12-3 or TRBV12-4 and TRBJ2-1; 7 nucleotides agree with TRBD2. Losses at the gene ends were 7 bases for V and 4 bases for J; bases not matched to a gene: 10. The CDR3 sequence is 15 residues long. This chain's CDR3 is CASTAGVRSYNEQFF. The CDR3 nucleotides are TGTGCCAGCACCGCGGGGGTAAGGTCGTACAATGAGCAGTTCTTC.

The table lists this clonotype with a few counts. The rearrangement links TRBV10-3 to TRBJ2-2, with 11 bases matching TRBD2. There are 16 residues in the CDR3. Unmatched junction bases numbered 7, after V lost 3 bases and J lost 7 bases. CDR1 is ENHRY and CDR2 is SYGVKD in the germline V gene. The CDR3 loop is CAISDPSGRTGGELFF. The CDR3 region has the DNA TGTGCCATCAGTGACCCTAGCGGGAGGACCGGCGGGGAGCTGTTTTTT.

The table lists this clonotype with a few counts. The chain recombines TRBV14 with TRBJ2-7, with D maybe TRBD2 (6 bases). This CDR3 is built from 13 residues. The V end lost 1 base, the J end lost 6 bases, and 10 bases lay between the germline ends. Germline CDR1 is SGHDN and CDR2 is FVKESK. Here the CDR3 reads CASSQAEGGEQYF. The CDR3 nucleotides are TGTGCCAGCAGCCAAGCGGAGGGAGGCGAGCAGTACTTC.

This clonotype was found a few times. The chain employs TRBV6-2 or TRBV6-3 and TRBJ2-3, with 8 bases that match TRBD2. This CDR3 is built from 15 residues. With 2 bases clipped from V and 6 bases from J, the junction kept 7 bases outside the gene matches. Germline CDR1 MNHEY, CDR2 SVGEGT. The CDR3 sequence is CASSYRGGLMDTQYF. Written as DNA, the CDR3 is TGTGCCAGCAGTTACCGCGGGGGGTTAATGGATACGCAGTATTTT.

This rearrangement joins TRBV5-1 to TRBJ1-1; D ambiguous. V lost 0 bases and J lost 0, with 12 bases in between. Germline V gene data show CDR1 as SGHRS and CDR2 as YFSETQ. The CDR3 spans 16 residues. The CDR3 region is CASSLDRGFLNTEAFF. For the CDR3, the DNA is TGCGCCAGCAGCTTGGATCGGGGTTTTCTGAACACTGAAGCTTTCTTT.

The chain recombines TRBV11-2 with TRBJ2-5, with D perhaps assigned TRBD1 or TRBD2 (5 bases each). Deletions cut 3 bases from V and 5 bases from J, with 10 bases between. Germline V gene lookup returns CDR1 SGHAT and CDR2 FQNNGV. This CDR3 region has 13 residues. CDR3 bases: TGTGCCAGCAGCTTGGGGGACGGGGAGACCCAGTACTTC. Amino acid sequence: CASSLGDGETQYF.

This clonotype was seen a handful of times. V and J are TRBV2 and TRBJ2-1, with a tentative D call TRBD2 (5 bases). V lost 4 bases to trimming and J lost 4 bases, with 11 bases between them. Germline assignment: CDR1 SNHLY and CDR2 FYNNEI. The CDR3 spans 14 residues. The chain's CDR3 is CASSGGIEYNEQFF. The CDR3 DNA reads as TGTGCCAGCAGTGGAGGGATAGAGTACAATGAGCAGTTCTTC.

This clonotype was seen repeatedly, ten times or more. J is TRBJ2-2 and V is TRBV5-1; D ambiguous. Trimming took off 1 base at V and 5 bases at J, with 6 bases between the two ends. CDR1 SGHRS and CDR2 YFSETQ come from the germline V gene. The CDR3 length is 13 residues. The DNA for the CDR3 is TGCGCCAGCAGCTTGTATGCGACCGGGGAGCTGTTTTTT. The encoded protein is CASSLYATGELFF.

This clonotype was detected only a few times. The chain has TRBV10-3 and TRBJ2-2; D not certain. Trimming removed 0 bases at V and 7 bases at J, with 3 bases between. This CDR3 is built from 12 residues. CDR1 and CDR2 from the germline V gene are ENHRY and SYGVKD. DNA for the CDR3: TGTGCCATCAGTGAGTCGGACGGGGAGCTGTTTTTT. Its protein is CAISESDGELFF.

This clonotype has just a few counts. The V gene is TRBV12-3 or TRBV12-4, the J gene TRBJ2-1; 9 nucleotides line up with TRBD1. The J segment lost 5 bases and the V segment lost 6 bases, leaving 8 bases of the junction unmatched. This CDR3 spans 15 amino acids. The CDR3 protein is CASRNPGQGNNEQFF. The CDR3 coding sequence is TGTGCCAGCAGAAATCCGGGACAGGGAAACAATGAGCAGTTCTTC.

This clonotype was detected ten times or more. The chain is built from TRBV4-1 and TRBJ2-2, with TRBD2 identical over 11 bases. Trimming cost V 1 base and J 1 base; bases outside gene matches: 14. This CDR3 contains 21 residues. Germline CDR1 MGHRA, CDR2 YSYEKL. The CDR3 DNA sequence: TGCGCCAGCAGCCAAGGAGGTGTGACCTCGCTAGCGGGGGGGAACACCGGGGAGCTGTTTTTT. It specifies CASSQGGVTSLAGGNTGELFF.

This chain connects TRBV7-2 to TRBJ1-3, with D uncertain. CDR3 size: 16 residues. Trimming shortened V by 2 bases and J by 0 bases, and 11 bases separated the two germline ends. The germline V gene encodes CDR1 SGHTA and CDR2 FQGNSA. The CDR3 sequence is CASSLIVTSSGNTIYF. In DNA form, the CDR3 reads TGTGCCAGCAGCTTAATTGTGACCAGCTCTGGAAACACCATATATTTT.

V is TRBV4-1 and J is TRBJ2-5; 7 bases line up with TRBD1. Trimming at V came to 1 base and at J to 5 bases, leaving 7 bases not matched to a gene. Germline V lookup: CDR1 MGHRA, CDR2 YSYEKL. The CDR3 consists of 15 residues. The CDR3 nucleotides are TGCGCCAGCAGCCAAGCTGGTTCCAGGGGGGAGACCCAGTACTTC. It translates to CASSQAGSRGETQYF.

In this sample, this clonotype turned up a few times. V gene TRBV21-1 combines with J gene TRBJ1-2. TRBV21-1 is shown as a pseudogene. This CDR3 is 13 amino acids long. The DNA for the CDR3 is TGTGCCAGCAGCAAAGCGCTAAGTTATGGCTACACCTTC. This sequence encodes CASSKALSYGYTF.

This clonotype was seen a few times. The chain joins TRBV20-1 to TRBJ1-3, with 9 bases fitting TRBD1. V trimming: 0 bases; J trimming: 1 base; junction bases outside the gene matches: 1. The CDR3 is made up of 15 amino acids. Germline V gives CDR1 DFQATT, CDR2 SNEGSKA (reference sequence). The CDR3: CSARDGTGSGNTIYF. CDR3 in DNA: TGCAGTGCTAGAGATGGGACAGGGTCTGGAAACACCATATATTTT.

This clonotype has at least ten counts. The chain recombines TRBV29-1 with TRBJ2-1; D ambiguous. CDR3 size: 13 residues. Trimming left V 4 bases short and J 0 bases short, with 7 bases between. Germline CDR1 is SQVTM and CDR2 is ANQGSEA. DNA for the CDR3: TGCAGCGTTGCCAGAAGCTCCTACAATGAGCAGTTCTTC. Translating gives CSVARSSYNEQFF.

This clonotype has only a few counts. The chain uses TRBV9 and TRBJ2-3; TRBD1 might be the D (6 bases). The germline V and J ends were trimmed by 3 bases and 2 bases, with 16 bases remaining between them. From germline, CDR1 is SGDLS and CDR2 YYNGEE. The CDR3 is 16 residues long. The CDR3 coding sequence is TGTGCCAGCAGCGGAAACAGGGTACAACCCACAGATACGCAGTATTTT. Its protein is CASSGNRVQPTDTQYF.

This clonotype was counted at least ten times. The chain is built from TRBV7-8 and TRBJ2-1; 7 nucleotides match TRBD2. Germline V gene sequence: CDR1 SGHVS, CDR2 FQNEAQ. This CDR3 spans 15 amino acids. Trimming cost V 6 bases and J 8 bases; bases outside gene matches: 13. The CDR3 nucleotides are TGTGCCAGCAGGACCATAGGGCGGGGAGGGGATGAGCAGTTCTTC. Amino acids: CASRTIGRGGDEQFF.

This clonotype was seen more than once but under ten times. The chain uses TRBV2 and TRBJ1-4, with D unresolved. This CDR3 is 13 amino acids long. Looked up from germline, CDR1 is SNHLY and CDR2 is FYNNEI. V was trimmed by 5 bases and J by 11 bases, leaving 15 bases between them. CDR3 amino acids: CASSPGSGSKLFF. The CDR3 region has the DNA TGTGCCAGCAGTCCTGGGTCTGGGAGCAAACTGTTTTTT.

V usage is TRBV9 and J usage is TRBJ2-3; D is unclear. Germline V gene data show CDR1 as SGDLS and CDR2 as YYNGEE. The CDR3 sequence is 12 residues long. V dropped 0 bases and J dropped 4 bases, with 3 bases sitting between them. The CDR3 DNA is TGTGCCAGCAGCGTAGGGTCAGATACGCAGTATTTT. Translation gives CASSVGSDTQYF.